The 32 T cell receptor beta chains given below trace back to one sample, sequenced in a study of spatial heterogeneity in lung cancer. No antigen is known for these receptors. Broader study findings: Counts of expanded alpha and beta TCRs within tumors tracked the tumor nonsynonymous mutation count.

TCRdb itself ran the 5' RACE reads through MiXCR, one entry per CDR3 protein. This table holds 95 to 150 distinct CDR3 sequences, about 23% found once. Time point here: sample taken at primary tumor resection. The material was lung tumor tissue, obtained at surgery. Receptors originate from a male donor with early-stage non-small cell lung cancer.

This clonotype is labeled large. The library was designed around alpha chains, so this beta chain is a stray read whose abundance carries little weight. This chain uses TRBV11-2 with TRBJ2-7, with 7 bases matching TRBD2. CDR3 length: 15 residues. Germline assignment: CDR1 SGHAT and CDR2 FQNNGV. V was clipped by 5 bases and J by 1 base; unmatched bases: 8. The CDR3 spells CASSLTSEGSYEQYF. The CDR3 bases are TGTGCCAGCAGCCTAACTAGCGAGGGGTCCTACGAGCAGTACTTC.

In its sample, this clonotype is hyperexpanded. Because this beta chain is a stray read in a library intended to capture alpha chains, its abundance should not be given much weight. V is TRBV6-5 and J is TRBJ2-7; 9 positions agree with TRBD2. V shed 2 bases and J 6 bases; nucleotides not matched to a gene: 8. The CDR3 totals 15 residues. Germline values: CDR1 MNHEY, CDR2 SVGAGI. The CDR3 loop is CASSYGGGAGGEQYF. CDR3 sequence (DNA): TGTGCCAGCAGTTACGGCGGGGGGGCCGGCGGCGAGCAGTACTTC.

As to this clonotype: This beta chain is an off-target read within a library intended for alpha chains, so its frequency means little. This rearrangement joins TRBV12-3 or TRBV12-4 to TRBJ2-7, with TRBD1 matching 7 bases. The V segment lost 5 bases and the J segment 0 bases; nucleotides outside the gene matches: 7. The CDR3 length is 15 residues. CDR3 in amino acids: CASSADRVFSYEQYF. The CDR3 nucleotides are TGTGCCAGCAGTGCCGACAGGGTATTCTCCTACGAGCAGTACTTC.

Turning to this clonotype: This beta chain is an off-target read within a library intended for alpha chains, so its frequency means little. This chain uses TRBV6-6 with TRBJ2-1; 12 bases line up with TRBD2. In germline, CDR1 is MNHNY, CDR2 SVGAGI (reference sequence). V lost 6 bases to trimming and J lost 9 bases; unmatched junction nucleotides: 9. The CDR3 length is 15 residues. The CDR3 region is CASSETSGSPREQFF. The CDR3 region has the DNA TGTGCCAGCAGCGAGACTAGCGGGAGTCCACGTGAGCAGTTCTTC.

This clonotype was seen only once. This beta chain came through as a stray read in a library set up for alpha chains, and its size says little. The rearrangement links TRBV27 to TRBJ2-7; 12 bases align to TRBD2. Germline trimming cut 6 bases from V and 3 bases from J; bases unmatched to any gene: 3. The CDR3 has 14 amino acids. Germline loops: CDR1 MNHEY, CDR2 SMNVEV (reference sequence). As DNA, the CDR3 is TGTGCCAGCAGGACTAGCGGGGGAATCTACGAGCAGTACTTC. It encodes CASRTSGGIYEQYF.

With respect to this clonotype: This beta chain was picked up by a library intended for alpha chains and is off target, so its count carries little meaning. The chain links TRBV7-9 to TRBJ2-1, with D perhaps TRBD2 (5 bases). The CDR3 contains 15 residues. Trimming stripped 5 bases from V and 1 base from J, with 12 bases between. Per germline, CDR1 SEHNR and CDR2 FQNEAQ (reference sequence). The CDR3 nucleotides are TGTGCCAGCAGCACCGAGGGAGCGTCCTACAATGAGCAGTTCTTC. Encoded protein: CASSTEGASYNEQFF.

Concerning this clonotype itself: The library was designed around alpha chains, so this beta chain is a stray read whose abundance carries little weight. The J gene is TRBJ2-1, the V gene TRBV2, with 9 bases fitting TRBD2. Germline values: CDR1 SNHLY, CDR2 FYNNEI. The V gene end was trimmed by 6 bases and the J gene end by 11 bases; junction bases not matched to a gene: 8. The CDR3 has 13 amino acids. The CDR3 is CASRESSGTQQFF. CDR3 sequence (DNA): TGTGCCAGCAGGGAATCTAGCGGGACCCAGCAGTTCTTC.

This clonotype is labeled hyperexpanded (1% or more). A library made for alpha chains picked up this beta chain off target, so its size means little. The V gene is TRBV5-1, the J gene TRBJ2-2; D tentatively reads TRBD1 or TRBD2 (5 bases each). There are 14 residues in the CDR3. Germline loops: CDR1 SGHRS, CDR2 YFSETQ. Trimming removed 2 bases at V and 6 bases at J, with 11 bases between. The CDR3 DNA is TGCGCCAGCAGCTTTACGGGGCTCCCCGGGGAGCTGTTTTTT. It translates to CASSFTGLPGELFF.

By share, this clonotype ranks as large. Because the library targeted alpha chains, this beta chain is an off-target read whose size means little. The rearrangement joins TRBV7-2 to TRBJ1-4; TRBD1 matches 8 bases. The CDR3 loop spans 14 amino acids. Germline V gene lookup returns CDR1 SGHTA and CDR2 FQGNSA. J gave up 8 bases and V 4 bases, and 6 bases lay outside the gene matches. In DNA form, the CDR3 reads TGTGCCAGCAGCTCCGGGACAGGAGGCGAAAAACTGTTTTTT. It specifies CASSSGTGGEKLFF.

This clonotype counts as large (0.1 to 1%). This beta chain slipped into a library made for alpha chains as a stray read, so its size is not meaningful. This chain joins TRBV19 and TRBJ1-6; D gene unclear. Trimming stripped 3 bases from V and 7 bases from J, with 4 bases between. Germline V lookup: CDR1 LNHDA, CDR2 SQIVND (reference sequence). The CDR3 covers 12 residues. CDR3 coding DNA: TGTGCCAGTAGTATCAGAAATTCACCCCTCCACTTT. It codes for CASSIRNSPLHF.

As regards this clonotype: A single base separates this from a much larger clone, so it may be a read error. This beta chain came through as a stray read in a library set up for alpha chains, and its size says little. The V and J genes are TRBV18 and TRBJ2-1; 8 bases line up with TRBD2. Germline assignment: CDR1 KGHSH and CDR2 LQKENI. The CDR3 has 15 residues. The CDR3 DNA is TGTGCCAGCTCAAAGAGCGGGAGCTCCTACAATGTGCAGTTCTTC. It yields the protein CASSKSGSSYNVQFF.

Points on this clonotype: This beta chain lies outside the target of a library built for alpha chains; its clone size means little. This rearrangement joins TRBV5-5 to TRBJ2-3, with 7 nucleotides matching TRBD1. J gave up 2 bases and V 2 bases, and 8 bases lay outside the gene matches. The CDR3 loop spans 16 amino acids. Germline V lookup: CDR1 SGHKS, CDR2 YYEKEE (reference sequence). CDR3 protein: CASSLRGTDPTDTQYF. In nucleotides, the CDR3 is TGTGCCAGCAGCTTAAGGGGGACAGACCCCACAGATACGCAGTATTTT.

By sample share, this clonotype is large (0.1 to 1%). Within a library made for alpha chains, this beta chain is off target, and its count is uninformative. The chain has TRBV5-4 and TRBJ2-1; the D gene is possibly TRBD1 (5 bases). This CDR3 spans 13 amino acids. Deletions cut 2 bases from V and 7 bases from J, with 10 bases between. Germline loops: CDR1 SGHNT, CDR2 YYREEE (reference sequence). CDR3 in amino acids: CASSLGAGNEQFF. In DNA, the CDR3 is TGTGCCAGCAGCTTAGGGGCCGGGAATGAGCAGTTCTTC.

The table lists this clonotype with a count of one. This beta chain slipped into a library made for alpha chains as a stray read, so its size is not meaningful. The chain is built from TRBV2 and TRBJ2-3, with 8 bases aligning to TRBD1. The CDR3 spans 14 residues. J gave up 4 bases and V 6 bases, and 6 bases lay outside the gene matches. The germline V gene encodes CDR1 SNHLY and CDR2 FYNNEI. CDR3 DNA sequence: TGTGCCAGCAGGACTACAGGGGGGTCAGATACGCAGTATTTT. Protein product: CASRTTGGSDTQYF.

As concerns this clonotype: This beta chain is a stray read from a library made for alpha chains; its abundance is not meaningful. The CDR3 region is CAWTGEVGSSYNEQFF. In DNA, the CDR3 is TGTGCCTGGACGGGAGAGGTTGGGAGCTCCTACAATGAGCAGTTCTTC. The chain combines TRBV30 with TRBJ2-1; possibly TRBD2 for D (6 bases). The V gene's germline CDR1 is GTSNPN and CDR2 SVGIG (reference sequence). V was shortened by 4 bases and J by 0 bases, with 16 bases between the two germline ends. The CDR3 runs 16 residues.

Relative to its sample, this clonotype is large (0.1 to 1%). Because this beta chain is a stray read in a library intended to capture alpha chains, its abundance should not be given much weight. V and J are TRBV15 and TRBJ2-1, with 8 bases fitting TRBD2. J lost 8 bases, V lost 0 bases, and 6 bases had no gene match. The CDR3 runs to 15 residues. In germline, CDR1 is LNHNV, CDR2 YYDKDF (reference sequence). The CDR3 nucleotides are TGTGCCACCAGCAGAGATTCGGGAGGGCCGCATGAGCAGTTCTTC. This sequence encodes CATSRDSGGPHEQFF.

Judged by abundance, this clonotype is large (0.1 to 1%). In a library made to pick up alpha chains, this beta chain is a stray read with a size that means little. The J gene is TRBJ2-3, the V gene TRBV9; the match to TRBD2 covers 8 bases. The CDR3 loop spans 15 amino acids. The V gene's germline CDR1 is SGDLS and CDR2 YYNGEE. J lost 5 bases, V lost 1 base, and 6 bases had no gene match. The DNA of the CDR3 is TGTGCCAGCAGCGTAACGAGCGGGAGAGGAGATACGCAGTATTTT. Its translation is CASSVTSGRGDTQYF.

Regarding this clonotype: Found in a library prepared for alpha chains, this beta chain is an off-target read, and its abundance has little meaning. CDR3: CASTLQGASGTGELFF. In nucleotides, the CDR3 is TGTGCCAGCACTTTACAGGGGGCGTCGGGCACCGGGGAGCTGTTTTTT. This chain uses TRBV6-5 with TRBJ2-2, with 9 bases matching TRBD1. The CDR3 contains 16 residues. Germline assignment: CDR1 MNHEY and CDR2 SVGAGI. Trimming cost V 7 bases and J 4 bases; bases outside gene matches: 10.

Judged by abundance, this clonotype is large. This beta chain is an off-target read within a library intended for alpha chains, so its frequency means little. The chain couples TRBV19 to TRBJ1-1; 10 bases align to TRBD1. There are 14 residues in the CDR3. V lost 3 bases, J lost 4 bases, and 2 bases stayed unmatched. Per the germline V gene, CDR1 is LNHDA and CDR2 is SQIVND (reference sequence). The CDR3 nucleotides are TGTGCCAGTAGTATGGGGACAGGGGTCACTGAAGCTTTCTTT. Translating it yields CASSMGTGVTEAFF.

This clonotype is large (0.1 to 1%) in the sample. With the library built for alpha chains, this beta chain is off target and its frequency is not meaningful. The rearrangement uses TRBV19 and TRBJ2-7; D not resolved. Trimming took 1 base from V and 1 from J, leaving 5 bases between them. Germline CDR1 LNHDA, CDR2 SQIVND (reference sequence). This CDR3 is 13 amino acids long. The CDR3 here is CASSIGPSYEQYF. CDR3 nucleotide sequence: TGTGCCAGTAGTATAGGTCCTTCCTACGAGCAGTACTTC. Using reference TRBV19 and TRBJ2-7 for the parts outside the CDR3, the full variable domain is DGGITQSPKYLFRKEGQNVTLSCEQNLNHDAMYWYRQDPGQGLRLIYYSQIVNDFQKGDIAEGYSVSREKKESFPLTVTSAQKNPTAFYLCASSIGPSYEQYFGPGTRLTVT.

This clonotype counts as large. As an off-target read in a library built for alpha chains, this beta chain has a frequency of little significance. J is TRBJ2-5 and V is TRBV3-1; 7 nucleotides align to TRBD2. The CDR3 has 14 amino acids. Trimming removed 2 bases from V and 5 bases from J; junction bases left unmatched: 5. Per the germline V gene, CDR1 is LGHDT and CDR2 is YNNKEL (reference sequence). The CDR3 region has the DNA TGTGCCAGCAGCCAAAGGGACTATGAGGAGACCCAGTACTTC. This sequence encodes CASSQRDYEETQYF.

This clonotype is judged hyperexpanded (1% or more). Because this beta chain is a stray read in a library intended to capture alpha chains, its abundance should not be given much weight. The chain carries TRBV2 and TRBJ2-3; 13 nucleotides agree with TRBD2. The CDR3 is 16 amino acids. The germline CDR1 and CDR2 sequences are SNHLY and FYNNEI. Trimming took 1 base from V and 3 from J; bases not matched to a gene: 1. In DNA, the CDR3 is TGTGCCAGCAGTGAAGGGACTAGCGGGAGTACAGATACGCAGTATTTT. It codes for CASSEGTSGSTDTQYF.

Concerning this clonotype itself: This beta chain is an unintended read in a library built for alpha chains; its size means little. The V call is TRBV27, the J call TRBJ2-1; D is perhaps TRBD2 (6 bases). Germline values: CDR1 MNHEY, CDR2 SMNVEV (reference sequence). Trimming pared 2 bases from V and 3 bases from J, leaving 11 bases between. CDR3 length: 15 residues. CDR3 protein: CASSLPGEGYNEQFF. The CDR3 DNA reads as TGTGCCAGCAGTTTACCGGGAGAGGGCTACAATGAGCAGTTCTTC.

The table lists this clonotype with a count of one. Being off target in a library aimed at alpha chains, this beta chain has a size of little meaning. The chain employs TRBV19 and TRBJ2-5; weak D call: TRBD1 (6 bases). Germline assignment: CDR1 LNHDA and CDR2 SQIVND (reference sequence). The CDR3 totals 13 residues. V lost 4 bases, J lost 9 bases, and 15 bases lay in between. CDR3 residues: CASSSWGQGPQYF. As DNA, the CDR3 is TGTGCCAGTAGTAGCTGGGGGCAGGGGCCCCAGTACTTC. Full variable domain (rest looked up from reference TRBV19 and TRBJ2-5): DGGITQSPKYLFRKEGQNVTLSCEQNLNHDAMYWYRQDPGQGLRLIYYSQIVNDFQKGDIAEGYSVSREKKESFPLTVTSAQKNPTAFYLCASSSWGQGPQYFGPGTRLLVL.

This clonotype has more than one count but fewer than ten. This beta chain lies outside the target of a library built for alpha chains; its clone size means little. This chain joins TRBV5-4 and TRBJ2-5; possibly TRBD1 for D (6 bases). Germline CDR1 SGHNT, CDR2 YYREEE (reference sequence). Trimming cost V 4 bases and J 3 bases, with 10 bases left between them. The CDR3 totals 13 residues. As DNA, the CDR3 is TGTGCCAGCAGCAAGGACAGTAAAGAGACCCAGTACTTC. Translating it yields CASSKDSKETQYF.

As regards this clonotype: Found in a library prepared for alpha chains, this beta chain is an off-target read, and its abundance has little meaning. The CDR3 region has the DNA TGTGCCAGCTCACCCGGGGGACTAGCCGAGAGCTCCTACAATGAGCAGTTCTTC. Protein product: CASSPGGLAESSYNEQFF. This chain joins TRBV18 and TRBJ2-1; TRBD2 matches 9 bases. Germline CDR1 KGHSH, CDR2 LQKENI. V lost 3 bases to trimming and J lost 0 bases; unmatched junction nucleotides: 9. CDR3 length: 18 residues. The whole variable domain, remainder taken from reference TRBV18 and TRBJ2-1, is NAGVMQNPRHLVRRRGQEARLRCSPMKGHSHVYWYRQLPEEGLKFMVYLQKENIIDESGMPKERFSAEFPKEGPSILRIQQVVRGDSAAYFCASSPGGLAESSYNEQFFGPGTRLTVL.

With regard to this clonotype: This beta chain was picked up by a library intended for alpha chains and is off target, so its count carries little meaning. CDR3 coding DNA: TGTGCCAGCAGTGGCGGGGAGACCCAGTACTTC. Translation gives CASSGGETQYF. The V call is TRBV12-3 or TRBV12-4, the J call TRBJ2-5; tentatively, D is TRBD2 (5 bases). This CDR3 is built from 11 residues. V was trimmed by 5 bases and J by 5 bases, leaving 6 bases between them.

This clonotype was seen a few times. For a library built for alpha chains, this beta chain is a stray read; little rests on its size. J is TRBJ2-3 and V is TRBV6-1, with 8 bases fitting TRBD2. CDR1 is MNHNS and CDR2 is SASEGT in the germline V gene. The CDR3 spans 17 residues. Unmatched junction bases numbered 12, after V lost 5 bases and J lost 2 bases. CDR3: CASSLRSGSYLTDTQYF. DNA for the CDR3: TGTGCCAGCAGTCTCCGAAGCGGGAGCTATCTCACAGATACGCAGTATTTT.

This clonotype appeared a few times. With the library built for alpha chains, this beta chain is off target and its frequency is not meaningful. The V call is TRBV11-2, the J call TRBJ2-2; a possible D gene is TRBD2 (6 bases). Germline values: CDR1 SGHAT, CDR2 FQNNGV. The CDR3 is 17 residues long. V was shortened by 6 bases and J by 4 bases, with 21 bases between the two germline ends. The CDR3 loop is CASRFPLAGTATGELFF. The DNA of the CDR3 is TGTGCCAGCAGGTTCCCACTTGCGGGAACGGCCACCGGGGAGCTGTTTTTT. Supplemented by reference TRBV11-2 and TRBJ2-2, the full variable domain reads EAGVAQSPRYKIIEKRQSVAFWCNPISGHATLYWYQQILGQGPKLLIQFQNNGVVDDSQLPKDRFSAERLKGVDSTLKIQPAKLEDSAVYLCASRFPLAGTATGELFFGEGSRLTVL.

This clonotype is classed as large. This beta chain turned up in a library designed for alpha chains; as an off-target read, its abundance says little. This sequence joins TRBV11-2 and TRBJ2-4; no clear D gene. V was shortened by 5 bases and J by 3 bases, with 5 bases between the two germline ends. This CDR3 spans 12 amino acids. CDR1 SGHAT and CDR2 FQNNGV come from the germline V gene. CDR3 in amino acids: CASSVGKNIQYF. The DNA for the CDR3 is TGTGCCAGCAGCGTTGGCAAAAACATTCAGTACTTC.

By sample fraction, this clonotype is large. Found in a library prepared for alpha chains, this beta chain is an off-target read, and its abundance has little meaning. The chain has TRBV7-9 and TRBJ2-7; 10 bases agree with TRBD2. CDR1 SEHNR and CDR2 FQNEAQ come from the germline V gene (reference sequence). The J segment lost 6 bases and the V segment lost 4 bases, leaving 12 bases of the junction unmatched. The CDR3 spans 16 residues. CDR3 sequence (DNA): TGTGCCAGCAGCTCCCCGCTGGCTAGCGGGAGCCCCGAGCAGTACTTC. Amino acids: CASSSPLASGSPEQYF.

Judged by abundance, this clonotype is large. This beta chain appears as a stray read in a library generated for alpha chains; its size is not informative. The chain links TRBV12-3 or TRBV12-4 to TRBJ2-3; 7 bases are shared with TRBD2. V shed 3 bases and J 8 bases; nucleotides not matched to a gene: 8. CDR3 length: 14 amino acids. The DNA for the CDR3 is TGTGCCAGCAGTTTCGGTCGGTCGGGAGGTACGCAGTATTTT. It is translated as CASSFGRSGGTQYF.